The next 30 T cell receptor beta chains were all read from a single sample in a study of T cell responses to AZD1222 COVID-19 vaccine. Repertoires were generated with immunoSEQ multiplex PCR, while TCRdb's copy carries only in-frame clones and drops some. The data show some 130,000 clones, with approximately 88% seen just once and 6.3% held by the top ten. The sample was peripheral blood, taken on day 0 of AZD1222 vaccination. These receptors were taken from an adult in good health.

V usage is TRBV6-2 or TRBV6-3 and J usage is TRBJ1-1; D remains ambiguous. There are 11 residues in the CDR3. From germline, CDR1 is MNHEY and CDR2 SVGEGT. Trimming shortened V by 6 bases and J by 9 bases, and 11 bases separated the two germline ends. CDR3 nucleotides: TGTGCCAGCAGCAATGGGGTAAAAGCTTTCTTT. Translating it yields CASSNGVKAFF.

This chain uses TRBV5-6 with TRBJ1-4; D is unresolved. Germline lookup yields CDR1 SGHDT and CDR2 YYEEEE. Trimming took 1 base from V and 7 from J, leaving 5 bases between them. The CDR3 extends over 12 amino acids. The CDR3 DNA reads as TGTGCCAGCAGCTTGTATACTGAAAAACTGTTTTTT. Its translation: CASSLYTEKLFF.

The V and J genes are TRBV4-2 and TRBJ2-1, with 7 bases that match TRBD2. This CDR3 is 15 amino acids long. Trimming removed 0 bases from V and 6 bases from J; junction bases left unmatched: 5. Germline V gene sequence: CDR1 LGHNA, CDR2 YNFKEQ. The CDR3 loop is CASSQDLGGINEQFF. The CDR3 nucleotides are TGTGCCAGCAGCCAAGATCTGGGGGGGATCAATGAGCAGTTCTTC.

CDR3 protein: CASIPRLVRRSSYNSPLHF. The CDR3 DNA sequence: TGTGCCAGCATCCCCCGGTTAGTTCGCCGAAGCTCCTATAATTCACCCCTCCACTTT. The chain uses TRBV21-1 and TRBJ1-6. TRBV21-1 has pseudogene status. This CDR3 region has 19 residues.

This rearrangement joins TRBV7-2 to TRBJ2-1; 7 nucleotides match TRBD2. The CDR3 is 16 residues long. CDR1 is SGHTA and CDR2 is FQGNSA in the germline V gene. The V and J ends lost 5 bases and 3 bases, in that order; junction bases with no gene match: 10. The CDR3 DNA is TGTGCCAGCAGCACCCTCAGCGGGGCGAACTACAATGAGCAGTTCTTC. The encoded protein is CASSTLSGANYNEQFF.

In DNA form, the CDR3 reads TGTGCCAGCAGTTCTGTGATCTACGAGCAGTACTTC. Translated, it gives CASSSVIYEQYF. J is TRBJ2-7 and V is TRBV6-5; no clear D. The germline V gene has CDR1 MNHEY and CDR2 SVGAGI. V lost 4 bases and J lost 3, with 7 bases in between. The CDR3 runs 12 residues.

The chain couples TRBV27 to TRBJ1-4; maybe TRBD1 (6 bases). The CDR3 covers 17 residues. Per the germline V gene, CDR1 is MNHEY and CDR2 is SMNVEV (reference sequence). Deletions cut 2 bases from V and 3 bases from J, with 16 bases between. CDR3 residues: CASSLTRGRGPNEKLFF. The CDR3 DNA sequence: TGTGCCAGCAGTTTAACCCGGGGCAGGGGCCCTAATGAAAAACTGTTTTTT.

V gene TRBV27 combines with J gene TRBJ1-1; no clear D. The CDR3 is 14 residues long. The ends were cut back, 1 base at V and 4 bases at J, with 10 bases in the middle. Germline V lookup: CDR1 MNHEY, CDR2 SMNVEV (reference sequence). The CDR3 reads CASSLLVPGTEAFF. The CDR3, as DNA: TGTGCCAGCAGTTTATTAGTGCCAGGCACTGAAGCTTTCTTT.

This clone was detected a few times. The V and J genes are TRBV4-2 and TRBJ1-5; TRBD1 agrees at 7 bases. Germline V gives CDR1 LGHNA, CDR2 YNFKEQ. This CDR3 has 16 amino acids. After removal of 4 bases from V and 6 bases from J, the junction contained 12 bases not matched to a gene. CDR3 amino acids: CASSPQDQGDIQPQHF. In DNA, the CDR3 is TGTGCCAGCAGCCCCCAGGACCAGGGGGATATTCAGCCCCAGCATTTT.

The chain carries TRBV6-1 and TRBJ1-1, with 8 bases lining up with TRBD1. Germline-derived CDR1 and CDR2 are MNHNS and SASEGT. This CDR3 comprises 15 residues. The V segment lost 0 bases and the J segment 7 bases; nucleotides outside the gene matches: 7. This CDR3 reads CASSEAPTGGSEAFF. The DNA for the CDR3 is TGTGCCAGCAGTGAAGCGCCCACAGGGGGAAGTGAAGCTTTCTTT.

The V and J genes are TRBV7-2 and TRBJ1-1; D ambiguous. V lost 5 bases to trimming and J lost 1 base, with 14 bases between them. CDR3 length: 15 amino acids. Germline CDR1 and CDR2: SGHTA and FQGNSA. CDR3 amino acids: CASSAAPFGNTEAFF. The CDR3 coding sequence is TGTGCCAGCAGCGCGGCGCCCTTCGGGAACACTGAAGCTTTCTTT.

The chain recombines TRBV6-5 with TRBJ1-2; a possible D gene is TRBD1 (6 bases). V dropped 6 bases and J dropped 4 bases, with 18 bases sitting between them. There are 15 residues in the CDR3. From germline, CDR1 is MNHEY and CDR2 SVGAGI. The CDR3 bases are TGTGCCAGCAGCCAAGGGGGGGGCGTTAGCTATGGCTACACCTTC. Translated, it gives CASSQGGGVSYGYTF.

V usage is TRBV27 and J usage is TRBJ1-2; 7 nucleotides agree with TRBD1. From germline, CDR1 is MNHEY and CDR2 SMNVEV (reference sequence). After removal of 5 bases from V and 6 bases from J, the junction contained 6 bases not matched to a gene. The CDR3 covers 13 residues. Here the CDR3 reads CASSQQGPDGYTF. The CDR3 DNA reads TGTGCCAGCAGTCAACAGGGGCCCGATGGCTACACCTTC.

This clone came up a few times. This chain links TRBV5-1 with TRBJ2-2, with D uncertain. The CDR3 is 12 amino acids. CDR1 and CDR2 (germline): SGHRS, YFSETQ. V lost 4 bases, J lost 10 bases, and 11 bases lay in between. CDR3 bases: TGCGCCAGCAGCCTCGATAGGTCGGAGCTGTTTTTT. Protein sequence: CASSLDRSELFF.

The chain has TRBV10-3 and TRBJ1-2; tentative D call: TRBD1 (5 bases). This CDR3 is built from 11 residues. Germline CDR1 reads ENHRY; CDR2 reads SYGVKD. V was trimmed by 10 bases and J by 8 bases, leaving 14 bases between them. For the CDR3, the DNA is TGTGCCACCAGGCAGGGCGAGGGCTACACCTTC. Amino acids: CATRQGEGYTF.

This sequence joins TRBV19 and TRBJ1-2; 7 nucleotides line up with TRBD1. This CDR3 contains 15 residues. CDR1 and CDR2 from the germline V gene are LNHDA and SQIVND (reference sequence). The V segment lost 3 bases and the J segment 4 bases; nucleotides outside the gene matches: 8. The CDR3 reads CASSMGTDRIYGYTF. The CDR3 nucleotides are TGTGCCAGTAGTATGGGTACGGACAGGATCTATGGCTACACCTTC.

In this sample, this clone turned up once. The chain couples TRBV15 to TRBJ1-2; D gene uncertain. This CDR3 has 14 residues. Germline-derived CDR1 and CDR2 are LNHNV and YYDKDF (reference sequence). Trimming cost V 1 base and J 2 bases, with 8 bases left between them. CDR3 region: CATSRGVTNYGYTF. The DNA for the CDR3 is TGTGCCACCAGCAGAGGGGTAACCAACTATGGCTACACCTTC.

The chain employs TRBV29-1 and TRBJ1-5, with D possibly matching TRBD1 (6 bases). V lost 0 bases and J lost 16, with 13 bases in between. This CDR3 region has 11 residues. CDR1 is SQVTM and CDR2 is ANQGSEA in the germline V gene. The CDR3 region is CSVEDPTGNHF. Here the CDR3 DNA reads TGCAGCGTTGAAGATCCGACAGGTAATCATTTT.

The chain joins TRBV5-1 to TRBJ2-7; maybe TRBD1 (5 bases). Germline V lookup: CDR1 SGHRS, CDR2 YFSETQ. V lost 3 bases to trimming and J lost 5 bases, with 15 bases between them. The CDR3 spans 14 residues. The CDR3 reads CASSSQGNSHEQYF. The CDR3 coding sequence is TGCGCCAGCAGCTCGCAGGGTAATAGTCACGAGCAGTACTTC.

The chain couples TRBV5-6 to TRBJ2-7; D call uncertain. Germline V CDR1 and CDR2: SGHDT, YYEEEE. Trimming stripped 4 bases from V and 2 bases from J, with 7 bases between. This CDR3 is built from 12 residues. CDR3: CASSLPTYEQYF. The DNA of the CDR3 is TGTGCCAGCAGCCTCCCCACCTACGAGCAGTACTTC.

The gene calls are TRBV7-9 and TRBJ1-1; D gene unclear. CDR1 is SEHNR, CDR2 FQNEAQ, per germline (reference sequence). The V end was cut by 2 bases, the J end by 10 bases, with 14 bases between. The CDR3 runs to 13 residues. The CDR3 nucleotides read TGTGCCAGCAGCTTATCATTTGGGCGCGGAGCTTTCTTT. It specifies CASSLSFGRGAFF.

The V and J genes are TRBV7-8 and TRBJ2-7; TRBD2 might be the D (5 bases). Germline CDR1 reads SGHVS; CDR2 reads FQNEAQ. Trimming pared 5 bases from V and 3 bases from J, leaving 23 bases between. This CDR3 is 17 amino acids long. CDR3 nucleotide sequence: TGTGCCAGCAGCCCCGAACGGGCCAGCATGGACTTCTACGAGCAGTACTTC. Protein product: CASSPERASMDFYEQYF.

The chain joins TRBV6-6 to TRBJ1-2; D is possibly TRBD1 (5 bases). The germline V and J ends were trimmed by 7 bases and 4 bases, with 13 bases remaining between them. CDR3 length: 13 amino acids. CDR1 is MNHNY and CDR2 is SVGAGI in the germline V gene (reference sequence). The CDR3 region is CASTLGDSYGYTF. CDR3 nucleotide sequence: TGTGCCAGCACATTAGGGGACTCCTATGGCTACACCTTC.

The J gene is TRBJ1-1, the V gene TRBV5-1; 9 nucleotides match TRBD1. Germline V gives CDR1 SGHRS, CDR2 YFSETQ. Unmatched junction bases numbered 8, after V lost 3 bases and J lost 2 bases. This CDR3 has 16 residues. The CDR3 DNA is TGCGCCAGCAGCTCGGGACAGGGTCTTAGTAACACTGAAGCTTTCTTT. Residues: CASSSGQGLSNTEAFF.

This chain's CDR3 is CASRHIPSGGTNYGYTF. Written as DNA, the CDR3 is TGTGCCAGCAGACACATACCAAGTGGGGGGACTAACTATGGCTACACCTTC. The chain employs TRBV7-9 and TRBJ1-2; tentative D call: TRBD1 (5 bases). CDR3 length equals 17 residues. The V end was cut by 6 bases, the J end by 0 bases, with 20 bases between. Germline V gene sequence: CDR1 SEHNR, CDR2 FQNEAQ (reference sequence). The full variable domain, its missing parts supplied by reference TRBV7-9 and TRBJ1-2, is DTGVSQNPRHKITKRGQNVTFRCDPISEHNRLYWYRQTLGQGPEFLTYFQNEAQLEKSRLLSDRFSAERPKGSFSTLEIQRTEQGDSAMYLCASRHIPSGGTNYGYTFGSGTRLTVV.

This chain links TRBV15 with TRBJ2-7; D is ambiguous. V lost 3 bases to trimming and J lost 3 bases, with 18 bases between them. The germline gives CDR1 LNHNV, CDR2 YYDKDF (reference sequence). The length of the CDR3 is 16 residues. The CDR3 region is CATSSKQVGKNYEQYF. CDR3 coding DNA: TGTGCCACCAGCAGTAAGCAGGTTGGGAAGAACTACGAGCAGTACTTC.

The chain couples TRBV19 to TRBJ1-1, with D unclear. The germline V gene encodes CDR1 LNHDA and CDR2 SQIVND (reference sequence). CDR3 size: 12 residues. V was clipped by 3 bases and J by 2 bases, with 4 bases between them. CDR3 loop: CASSISNTEAFF. DNA for the CDR3: TGTGCCAGTAGTATCTCTAACACTGAAGCTTTCTTT.

Details on this clone: Within the sample, other DNA sequences also encode this same CDR3. The chain joins TRBV4-2 to TRBJ2-7; 9 positions agree with TRBD2. V shed 5 bases, J shed 6 bases, and the junction held 11 bases outside the gene matches. This CDR3 region has 15 residues. Germline values: CDR1 LGHNA, CDR2 YNFKEQ. CDR3 sequence: CASSSGSGGQVEQYF. The DNA for the CDR3 is TGTGCCAGCAGCTCCGGAAGCGGGGGGCAGGTCGAGCAGTACTTC.

Turning to this clone: In the same sample, other DNA sequences code for this CDR3. The rearrangement joins TRBV3-1 (or the pseudogene TRBV3-2) to TRBJ2-3; no firm D call. Germline CDR1 reads LGHDT; CDR2 reads YNNKEL (reference sequence). Trimming took off 1 base at V and 0 bases at J, with 5 bases between the two ends. The length of the CDR3 is 14 residues. In nucleotides, the CDR3 is TGTGCCAGCAGCCAAGGATGGAGCACAGATACGCAGTATTTT. Residues: CASSQGWSTDTQYF.

This sequence joins TRBV19 and TRBJ1-5; D is unresolved. This CDR3 is built from 15 residues. V was cut by 3 bases and J by 2 bases, with 11 bases left in between. Germline V lookup: CDR1 LNHDA, CDR2 SQIVND (reference sequence). This chain's CDR3 is CASSMVWVGNQPQHF. CDR3 nucleotide sequence: TGTGCCAGTAGTATGGTGTGGGTAGGCAATCAGCCCCAGCATTTT. Full variable domain (rest looked up from reference TRBV19 and TRBJ1-5): DGGITQSPKYLFRKEGQNVTLSCEQNLNHDAMYWYRQDPGQGLRLIYYSQIVNDFQKGDIAEGYSVSREKKESFPLTVTSAQKNPTAFYLCASSMVWVGNQPQHFGDGTRLSIL.